This T cell receptor beta chain derives from a study of PD-1 blockade in classical Hodgkin lymphoma (dated by TCRdb to 2019 to 2021). In terms of the full investigation: Nivolumab dosing was 3 mg/kg intravenously every 2 weeks, continuing until either disease progression or unacceptable toxicity. To define a peripheral blood immune signature of response to PD-1 blockade in classical Hodgkin lymphoma, the study combined TCR beta sequencing with CyTOF. Points the paper makes about the study in general: Baseline TCR diversity was reported as lower in newly diagnosed patients than in healthy donors, and lower still in relapsed/refractory patients. Lower diversity was observed in patients in whom nivolumab was started less than 1 year after ASCT, and these patients were excluded from later analyses so that confounding by immune reconstitution would be avoided. Baseline diversity similar to that of newly diagnosed patients was observed in trial patients achieving complete response, whereas significantly lower diversity was observed in partial responders and progressors. By C4D1, a significant rise was seen in CD4+ TCR diversity but not in CD8+ TCR diversity (p=0.0027 vs p=0.16), and the rise was most apparent among complete responders (p=0.02). The study covered only a single clinical trial cohort, and the causes of the repertoire differences, possibly disease activity or prior therapy, were still not defined.

The Qiagen DNeasy kit was used to extract genomic DNA from unsorted PBMCs and from the negatively selected CD4+ and CD8+ fractions. TCR beta CDR3 regions were subjected to amplification by immunoSEQ multiplex PCR with primers that anneal to V and J segments. A synthetic immune receptor repertoire was used to minimize amplification bias, and any residual bias was removed computationally once sequencing was done. The authors processed their data as follows. Repertoire diversity was quantified as the Shannon entropy index using custom Python scripts. Unsorted, CD4+ and CD8+ repertoires were analyzed separately, except in combined analyses where CD4+ and CD8+ sequences were merged in silico. Clonal expansion was defined as at least a 2-fold frequency increase after treatment relative to C1D1, with a pseudocount of 0.5 for undetected baseline clones. Clones with 0 or 1 copy at C1D1 were defined as singleton clones, while clones with 2 or more copies were defined as non-singleton clones. Clones expanded in unsorted samples were assigned a CD4+, CD8+ or unknown annotation through matching of protein sequences in sorted samples from the same patient. Wilcoxon tests on paired samples were used to test changes in diversity from C1D1 to C4D1. Drawn from immuneACCESS, this table holds only the in-frame rearrangements with V and J called that TCRdb kept. Clones are partly lost; checked studies trace under half to an unresolved V gene and leave the rest unexplained. Clonal size and the V and J genes are those of that table, whereas D and trimming came from the DNA. The sample has about 31,000 clones on record, 70% to 80% of them singletons. Of the sample, around 3.7% falls within the top ten clones.

The time point label on this specimen signifies: cycle 2 day 1 (C2D1) of nivolumab. Every trial patient had relapsed after autologous stem cell transplantation, and cohorts A, B and C differed in prior brentuximab vedotin exposure. A total of roughly 60 patients with relapsed/refractory classical Hodgkin lymphoma made up the trial cohort, and each patient's best overall response was complete response, partial response or progressive disease. Trial patients were treated with single-agent nivolumab in the multi-cohort phase II CheckMate 205 trial. Best overall response was determined by an independent review committee according to the 2007 International Working Group response criteria. Trial PBMCs were collected just before the start of nivolumab (C1D1) and during therapy at cycle 2 day 1 and cycle 4 day 1. After peripheral blood was drawn into 8 mL Vacutainer Cell Preparation Tubes, PBMCs were isolated by centrifugation and then cryopreserved.

V lost 3 bases and J lost 9 bases, and the count of bases not matched to a germline gene is 5. CDR1 is given as KGHSH and CDR2 as LQKENI, both from the germline V gene. Inclusive of the bounding cysteine and phenylalanine, the CDR3 is 14 residues long. Only the CDR3 part of the read is kept: 42 bases, read in frame from the first base. With regard to this clone: Its antigen remains unidentified. No base quality information exists; no much larger clone differs at one position.

The source is a human donor with classical Hodgkin lymphoma. This chain is built from TRBV18 and TRBJ2-4; the central 10 bases match TRBD1. The sample consisted of peripheral blood mononuclear cells (PBMCs), taken before the second cycle of nivolumab. This receptor has the CDR3 CASSPRTGGGIQYF. The DNA is as follows: TGTGCCAGCTCACCTCGGACAGGGGGGGGCATTCAGTACTTC.